This TCR beta chain was captured in a study of cytomegalovirus exposure and HLA in healthy donors. Broader study findings: The likely origin of a cluster of highly shared sequence variants was a sequencing artifact. The study labeled fewer than 200 TCR beta chains cytomegalovirus-associated.

V gave up 5 bases and J gave up 0 bases; unmatched junction bases: 13. This CDR3 is 20 amino acids long. Germline lookup yields CDR1 LGHNA and CDR2 YNFKEQ. 60 Vbeta and 13 Jbeta primers were used in PCR. Methods used by the authors: In a later analysis, of around 80 million unique beta chains, about 10 million appeared in at least two donors. The data were produced by immunoSEQ multiplex PCR, yet TCRdb's version contains in-frame clones alone and is incomplete. Clone size and V and J calls were adopted from that table, with D and trimming inferred from the DNA. This table has around 99,000 clones, around 77% appearing once. The sample holds one count of this clone. No antigen is known for it.

Sequencing input: PBMCs. J is TRBJ1-4 and V is TRBV4-2; 12 bases match TRBD1. The clonotype was recovered from a man aged 18 to 30 in good health and CMV-seronegative. The chain's CDR3 is CASSSSWGTGGFATNEKLFF. CDR3 nucleotide sequence: TGTGCCAGCAGCTCAAGCTGGGGGACAGGGGGCTTTGCAACTAATGAAAAACTGTTTTTT.